This T cell receptor (beta chain) was retrieved from a study of beta chain features in type 1 diabetes. Study-level information: Patient and healthy donor groups were alike in age, gender and cell yields. Sorted cells, some 110,000,000 in number, were examined across all samples. Study results and caveats: Within each of all four CD4+ subsets, Type 1 diabetes patients had TCRB CDR3s that were moderately but significantly shorter.

Reverse transcription of all isolated RNA meant that expressed TCRB transcripts were sequenced. The protocol was immunoSEQ multiplex PCR, while the TCRdb copy is restricted to in-frame clones and leaves out a portion. The repertoire holds about 650,000 clones, with around 11% as singletons. Germline V CDR1 and CDR2: SEHNR, FQNEAQ (reference sequence). This CDR3 has 12 amino acids. Trimming took 3 bases from V and 4 from J, leaving 4 bases between them. As regards this clone: What it binds is unknown.

The clonotype comes from a man aged 25-45 years with type 1 diabetes. V and J are TRBV7-9 and TRBJ1-5, with D hard to call. Sequenced material: naive CD4+ T cells from blood. The DNA for the CDR3 is TGTGCCAGCAGCTTCCAGAATCAGCCCCAGCATTTT. It yields the protein CASSFQNQPQHF.